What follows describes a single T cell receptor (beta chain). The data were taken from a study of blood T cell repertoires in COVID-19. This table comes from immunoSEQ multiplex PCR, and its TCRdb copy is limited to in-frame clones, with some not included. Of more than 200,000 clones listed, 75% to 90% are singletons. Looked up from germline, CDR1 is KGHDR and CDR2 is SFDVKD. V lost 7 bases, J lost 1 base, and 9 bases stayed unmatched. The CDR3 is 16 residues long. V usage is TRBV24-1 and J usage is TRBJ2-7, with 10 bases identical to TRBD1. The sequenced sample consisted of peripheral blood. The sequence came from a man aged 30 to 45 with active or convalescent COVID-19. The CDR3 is CATSSDRGRISYEQYF. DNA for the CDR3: TGTGCCACCAGCTCCGACAGGGGGCGGATTTCCTACGAGCAGTACTTC.